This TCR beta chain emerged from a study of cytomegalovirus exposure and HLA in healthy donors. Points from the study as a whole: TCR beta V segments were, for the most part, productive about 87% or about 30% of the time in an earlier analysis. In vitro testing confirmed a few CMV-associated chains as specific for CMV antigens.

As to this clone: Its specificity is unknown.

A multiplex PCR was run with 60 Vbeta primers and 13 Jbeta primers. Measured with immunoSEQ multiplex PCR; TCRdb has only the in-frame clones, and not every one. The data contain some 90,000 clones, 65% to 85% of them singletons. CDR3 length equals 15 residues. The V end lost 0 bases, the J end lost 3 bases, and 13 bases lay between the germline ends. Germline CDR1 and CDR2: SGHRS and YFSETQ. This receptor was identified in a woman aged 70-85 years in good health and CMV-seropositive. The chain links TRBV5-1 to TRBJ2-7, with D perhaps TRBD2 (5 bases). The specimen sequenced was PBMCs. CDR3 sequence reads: CASSLVTRGDYEQYF. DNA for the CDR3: TGCGCCAGCAGCTTGGTGACCCGGGGTGACTACGAGCAGTACTTC.